The T cell receptor beta chain under discussion was sequenced for a study of immune characterization of retroperitoneal liposarcoma. The germline CDR1 and CDR2 sequences are MNHNY and SVGAGI (reference sequence). The CDR3 covers 14 residues. Trimming took 2 bases from V and 2 from J, leaving 7 bases between them. This clonotype showed up just a few times. Each CDR3 protein gets one entry after TCRdb re-called the PCR reads with MiXCR. The table lists approximately 9,700 distinct CDR3 sequences, around 30% of them singletons. Sequencing was performed on tumor tissue. The clonotype comes from a male donor with retroperitoneal liposarcoma. The chain links TRBV6-6 to TRBJ1-5; D ambiguous. The CDR3 spells CASSYDKGNQPQHF. CDR3 sequence (DNA): TGTGCCAGCAGTTACGATAAGGGCAATCAGCCCCAGCATTTT.